This T cell receptor (beta chain) was identified in a study of identifying expanded T cells in peripheral blood. In its sample, this clone was seen once. Its antigen remains unknown. The V gene's germline CDR1 is MNHNS and CDR2 SASEGT. The V and J ends lost 6 bases and 2 bases respectively, with 14 bases between them. The length of the CDR3 is 14 residues. Here immunoSEQ multiplex PCR was the method, and the copy in TCRdb shows in-frame clones only, minus some. The table lists 85,000 to 100,000 clones, about 91% of them singletons, with 4% in the top ten. General study findings and limits: Two-week clone count variance significantly increased as total template count grew.

No infections or other immune events were documented during collection. This sequence was found in a person between 18 and 75 years old in good health. Sequencing input: blood. This chain links TRBV6-1 with TRBJ2-7; D could derive from TRBD1 or TRBD2 (5 bases each). CDR3 bases: TGTGCCAGCAGCCTCCGGGACCGAGCCTACGAGCAGTACTTC. Translating it yields CASSLRDRAYEQYF.